This T cell receptor (beta chain) derives from a study of beta chain features in type 1 diabetes. cDNA synthesis used the whole RNA isolate, giving expressed TCRB sequences. Approximately 3.6 million reads were obtained on average from naive, central memory and regulatory T cell samples. Here immunoSEQ multiplex PCR was the method, and the copy in TCRdb shows in-frame clones only, minus some. Of around 140,000 clones in the sample, around 9% were seen once. This clone was picked up a small number of times. Its target is not known. The CDR3 spans 13 residues. Germline lookup yields CDR1 MDHEN and CDR2 SYDVKM. Trimming pared 8 bases from V and 1 base from J, leaving 8 bases between. Findings and caveats of the study: TCRB CDR3s were moderately but significantly shorter in Type 1 diabetes patients in all four CD4+ subsets.

Sequenced material: central memory CD4+ T cells from blood. The V gene is TRBV28, the J gene TRBJ2-2; the D gene is possibly TRBD1 (6 bases). The clonotype was recovered from a man aged 25-45 years with type 1 diabetes. The CDR3 bases are TGTGCCAGCGAACAGGGGAACACCGGGGAGCTGTTTTTT. Protein: CASEQGNTGELFF.